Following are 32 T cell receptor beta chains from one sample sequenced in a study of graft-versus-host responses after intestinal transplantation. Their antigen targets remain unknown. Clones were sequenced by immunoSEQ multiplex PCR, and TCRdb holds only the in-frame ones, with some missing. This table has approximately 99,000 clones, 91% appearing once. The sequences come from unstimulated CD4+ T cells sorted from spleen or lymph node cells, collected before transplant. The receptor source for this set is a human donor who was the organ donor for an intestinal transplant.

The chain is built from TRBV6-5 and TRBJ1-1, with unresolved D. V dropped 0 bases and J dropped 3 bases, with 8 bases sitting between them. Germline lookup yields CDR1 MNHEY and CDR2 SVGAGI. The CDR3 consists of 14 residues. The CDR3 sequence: CASSYSIRDTEAFF. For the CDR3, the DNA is TGTGCCAGCAGTTACTCGATAAGAGACACTGAAGCTTTCTTT.

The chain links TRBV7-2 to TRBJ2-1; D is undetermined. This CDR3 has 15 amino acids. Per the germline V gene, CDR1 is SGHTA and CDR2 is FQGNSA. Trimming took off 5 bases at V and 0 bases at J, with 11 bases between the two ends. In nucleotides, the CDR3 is TGTGCCAGCAGCCCCTCCGGGTCCTCCTACAATGAGCAGTTCTTC. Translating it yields CASSPSGSSYNEQFF.

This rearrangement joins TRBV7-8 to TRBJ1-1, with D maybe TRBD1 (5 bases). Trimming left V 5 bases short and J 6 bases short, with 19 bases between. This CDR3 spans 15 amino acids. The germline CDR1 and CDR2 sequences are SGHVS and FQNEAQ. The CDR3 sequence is CASSSREGLGAEAFF. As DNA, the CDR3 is TGTGCCAGCAGCAGCAGGGAGGGCCTGGGCGCTGAAGCTTTCTTT.

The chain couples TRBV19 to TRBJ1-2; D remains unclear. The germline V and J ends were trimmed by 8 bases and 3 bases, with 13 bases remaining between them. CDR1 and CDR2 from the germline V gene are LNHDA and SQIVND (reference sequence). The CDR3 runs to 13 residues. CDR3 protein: CASRERDHYGYTF. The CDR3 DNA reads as TGTGCCAGTCGGGAGAGGGATCACTATGGCTACACCTTC.

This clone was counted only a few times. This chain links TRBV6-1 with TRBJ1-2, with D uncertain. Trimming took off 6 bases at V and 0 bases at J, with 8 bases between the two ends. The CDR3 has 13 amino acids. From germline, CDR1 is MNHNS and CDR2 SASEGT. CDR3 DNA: TGTGCCAGCAGGGGAGCTTCTAACTATGGCTACACCTTC. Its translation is CASRGASNYGYTF.

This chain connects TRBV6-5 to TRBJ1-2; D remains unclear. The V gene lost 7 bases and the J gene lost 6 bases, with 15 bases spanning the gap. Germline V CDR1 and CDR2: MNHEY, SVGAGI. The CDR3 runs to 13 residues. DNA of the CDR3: TGTGCCAGCATTCTCACGCGGGGAGATGGCTACACCTTC. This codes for CASILTRGDGYTF.

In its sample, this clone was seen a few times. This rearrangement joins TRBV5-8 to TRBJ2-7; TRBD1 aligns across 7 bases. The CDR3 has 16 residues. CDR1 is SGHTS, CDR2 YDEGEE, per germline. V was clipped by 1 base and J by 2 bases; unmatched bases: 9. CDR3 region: CASSLILGQVTYEQYF. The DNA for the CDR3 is TGTGCCAGCAGCTTGATCCTCGGACAGGTAACCTACGAGCAGTACTTC.

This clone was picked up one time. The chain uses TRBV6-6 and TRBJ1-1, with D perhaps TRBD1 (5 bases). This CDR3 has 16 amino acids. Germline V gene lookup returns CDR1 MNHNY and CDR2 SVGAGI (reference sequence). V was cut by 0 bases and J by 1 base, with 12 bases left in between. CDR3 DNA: TGTGCCAGCAGTTACTCATCCAGGGTGACGAACACTGAAGCTTTCTTT. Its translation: CASSYSSRVTNTEAFF.

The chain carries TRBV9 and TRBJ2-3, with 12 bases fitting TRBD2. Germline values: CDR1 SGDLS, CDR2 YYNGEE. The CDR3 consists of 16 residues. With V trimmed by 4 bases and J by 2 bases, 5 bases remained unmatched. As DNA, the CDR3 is TGTGCCAGCAGCCGTACTAGCGGGGGGTTCACAGATACGCAGTATTTT. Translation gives CASSRTSGGFTDTQYF.

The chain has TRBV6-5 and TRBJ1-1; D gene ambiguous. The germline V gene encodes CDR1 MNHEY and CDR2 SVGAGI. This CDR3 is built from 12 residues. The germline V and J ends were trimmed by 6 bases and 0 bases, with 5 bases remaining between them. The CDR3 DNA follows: TGTGCCAGCAGGCGGTTGAACACTGAAGCTTTCTTT. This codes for CASRRLNTEAFF.

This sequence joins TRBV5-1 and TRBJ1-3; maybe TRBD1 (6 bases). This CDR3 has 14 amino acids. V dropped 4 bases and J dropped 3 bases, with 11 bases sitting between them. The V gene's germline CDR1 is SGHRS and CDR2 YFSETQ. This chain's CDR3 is CASSLQGNGNTIYF. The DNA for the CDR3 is TGCGCCAGCAGCCTCCAGGGGAATGGAAACACCATATATTTT. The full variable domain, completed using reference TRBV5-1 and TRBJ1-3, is KAGVTQTPRYLIKTRGQQVTLSCSPISGHRSVSWYQQTPGQGLQFLFEYFSETQRNKGNFPGRFSGRQFSNSRSEMNVSTLELGDSALYLCASSLQGNGNTIYFGEGSWLTVV.

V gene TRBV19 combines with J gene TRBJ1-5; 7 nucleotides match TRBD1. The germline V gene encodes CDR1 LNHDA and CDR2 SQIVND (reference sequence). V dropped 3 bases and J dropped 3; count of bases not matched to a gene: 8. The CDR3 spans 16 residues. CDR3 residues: CASSILGQEHNQPQHF. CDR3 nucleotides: TGTGCCAGTAGTATCCTTGGACAGGAGCACAATCAGCCCCAGCATTTT.

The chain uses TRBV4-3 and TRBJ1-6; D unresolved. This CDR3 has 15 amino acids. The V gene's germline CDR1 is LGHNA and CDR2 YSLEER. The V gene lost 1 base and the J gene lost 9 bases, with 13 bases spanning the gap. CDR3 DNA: TGCGCCAGCAGCCAAGCGGTCCTCGGTGGTTCACCCCTCCACTTT. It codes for CASSQAVLGGSPLHF.

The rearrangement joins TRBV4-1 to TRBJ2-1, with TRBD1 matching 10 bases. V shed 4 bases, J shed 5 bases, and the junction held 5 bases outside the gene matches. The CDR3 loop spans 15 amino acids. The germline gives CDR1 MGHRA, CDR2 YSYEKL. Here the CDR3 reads CASSLQGTGDNEQFF. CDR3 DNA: TGCGCCAGCAGCCTCCAAGGGACAGGGGACAATGAGCAGTTCTTC.

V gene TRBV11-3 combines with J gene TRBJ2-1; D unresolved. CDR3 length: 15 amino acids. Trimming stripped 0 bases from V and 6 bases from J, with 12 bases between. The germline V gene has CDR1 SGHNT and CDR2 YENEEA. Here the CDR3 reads CASSLDLRGPNEQFF. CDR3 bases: TGTGCCAGCAGCTTAGATCTCCGTGGGCCCAATGAGCAGTTCTTC.

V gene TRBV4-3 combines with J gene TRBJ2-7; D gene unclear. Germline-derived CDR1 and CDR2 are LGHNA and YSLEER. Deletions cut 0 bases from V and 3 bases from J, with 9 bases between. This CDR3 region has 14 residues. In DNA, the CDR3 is TGCGCCAGCAGCCAAGATCAAAGGAGCTACGAGCAGTACTTC. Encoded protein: CASSQDQRSYEQYF.

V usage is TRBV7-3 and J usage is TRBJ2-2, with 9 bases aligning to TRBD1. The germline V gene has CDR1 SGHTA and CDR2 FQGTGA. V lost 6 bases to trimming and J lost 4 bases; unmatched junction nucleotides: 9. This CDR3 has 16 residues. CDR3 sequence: CASRPGQGVTTGELFF. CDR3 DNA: TGTGCCAGCAGGCCGGGACAGGGTGTGACCACCGGGGAGCTGTTTTTT.

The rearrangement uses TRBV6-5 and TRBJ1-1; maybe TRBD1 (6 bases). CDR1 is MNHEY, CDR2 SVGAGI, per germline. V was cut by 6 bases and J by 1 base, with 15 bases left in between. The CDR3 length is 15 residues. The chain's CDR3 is CASRRGGGQNTEAFF. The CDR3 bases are TGTGCCAGCAGACGGGGGGGCGGCCAGAACACTGAAGCTTTCTTT.

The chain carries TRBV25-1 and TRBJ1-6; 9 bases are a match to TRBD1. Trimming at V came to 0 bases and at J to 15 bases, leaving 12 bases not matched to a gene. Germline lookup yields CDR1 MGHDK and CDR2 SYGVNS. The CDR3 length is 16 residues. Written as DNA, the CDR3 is TGTGCCAGCAGTGAATATCATGGGGCCGGGACAGGGTTCCTCCACTTT. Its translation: CASSEYHGAGTGFLHF.

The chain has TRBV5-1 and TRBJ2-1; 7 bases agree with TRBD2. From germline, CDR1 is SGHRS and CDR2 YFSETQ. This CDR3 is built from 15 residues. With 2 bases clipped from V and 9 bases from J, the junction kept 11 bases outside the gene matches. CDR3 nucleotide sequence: TGCGCCAGCAGCTTCTGGGGGGGGTTCGTGGGTGAGCAGTTCTTC. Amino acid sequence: CASSFWGGFVGEQFF.

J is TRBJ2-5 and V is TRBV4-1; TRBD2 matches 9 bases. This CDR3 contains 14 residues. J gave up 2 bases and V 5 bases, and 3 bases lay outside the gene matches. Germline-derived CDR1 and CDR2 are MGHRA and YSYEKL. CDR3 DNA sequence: TGCGCCAGCAGCATCCTAGCGGGGCAAGAGACCCAGTACTTC. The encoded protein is CASSILAGQETQYF.

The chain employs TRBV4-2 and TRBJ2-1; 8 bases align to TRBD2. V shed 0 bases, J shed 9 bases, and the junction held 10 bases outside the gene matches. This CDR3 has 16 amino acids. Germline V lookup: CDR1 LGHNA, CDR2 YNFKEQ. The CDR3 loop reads CASSQDWISGGSEQFF. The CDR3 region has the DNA TGTGCCAGCAGCCAAGATTGGATATCGGGGGGGAGTGAGCAGTTCTTC.

CDR3 nucleotide sequence: TGTGCCAGCAGCTCCTTTACGACTCACCAAAGTAACTATGGCTACACCTTC. Translating gives CASSSFTTHQSNYGYTF. The rearrangement joins TRBV5-4 to TRBJ1-2; D remains unclear. Germline V gives CDR1 SGHNT, CDR2 YYREEE (reference sequence). The CDR3 totals 17 residues. V lost 3 bases and J lost 1, with 19 bases in between.

CDR3 bases: TGTGCCAGCAGCTCGGGGATGCTGGGCACTGAAGCTTTCTTT. It specifies CASSSGMLGTEAFF. V gene TRBV6-5 combines with J gene TRBJ1-1, with D unclear. Germline V gene data show CDR1 as MNHEY and CDR2 as SVGAGI. The CDR3 has 14 residues. Trimming left V 6 bases short and J 4 bases short, with 15 bases between.

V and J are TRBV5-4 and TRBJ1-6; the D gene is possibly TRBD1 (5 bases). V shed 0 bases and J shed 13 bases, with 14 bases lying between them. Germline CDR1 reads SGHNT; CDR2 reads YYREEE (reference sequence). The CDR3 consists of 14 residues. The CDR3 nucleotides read TGTGCCAGCAGCTTGGGGCAGGGTAATTGGCCCCTCCACTTT. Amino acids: CASSLGQGNWPLHF.

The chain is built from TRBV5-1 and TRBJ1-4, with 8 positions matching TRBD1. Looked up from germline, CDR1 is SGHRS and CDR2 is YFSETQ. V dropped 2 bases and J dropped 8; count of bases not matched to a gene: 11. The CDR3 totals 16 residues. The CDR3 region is CASSLLGTGRGEKLFF. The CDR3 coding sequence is TGCGCCAGCAGCTTACTCGGGACAGGACGGGGAGAAAAACTGTTTTTT.

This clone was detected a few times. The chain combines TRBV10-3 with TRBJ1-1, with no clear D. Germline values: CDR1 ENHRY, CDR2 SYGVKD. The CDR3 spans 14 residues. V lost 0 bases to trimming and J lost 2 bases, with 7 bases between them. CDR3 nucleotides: TGTGCCATCAGTGAGTCGATGGGCAACACTGAAGCTTTCTTT. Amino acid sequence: CAISESMGNTEAFF.

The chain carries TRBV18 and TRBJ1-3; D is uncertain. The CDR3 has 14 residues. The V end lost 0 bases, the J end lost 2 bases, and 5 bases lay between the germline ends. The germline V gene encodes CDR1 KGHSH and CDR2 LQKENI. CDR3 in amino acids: CASSPPITGNTIYF. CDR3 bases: TGTGCCAGCTCACCACCCATCACTGGAAACACCATATATTTT.

The chain's CDR3 is CASSLIGSDTQYF. The CDR3 bases are TGTGCCAGCAGTTTAATCGGGTCGGATACGCAGTATTTT. This sequence joins TRBV27 and TRBJ2-3; D call uncertain. Between the trimmed V and J ends, which lost 2 bases and 6 bases, there was a span of 9 bases. The V gene's germline CDR1 is MNHEY and CDR2 SMNVEV (reference sequence). CDR3 length: 13 amino acids.

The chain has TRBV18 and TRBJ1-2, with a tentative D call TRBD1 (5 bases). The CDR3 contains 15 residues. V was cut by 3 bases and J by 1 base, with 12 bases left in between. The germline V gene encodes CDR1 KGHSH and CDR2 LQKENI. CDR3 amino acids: CASSPQTAHNYGYTF. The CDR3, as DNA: TGTGCCAGCTCACCGCAGACAGCCCATAACTATGGCTACACCTTC.

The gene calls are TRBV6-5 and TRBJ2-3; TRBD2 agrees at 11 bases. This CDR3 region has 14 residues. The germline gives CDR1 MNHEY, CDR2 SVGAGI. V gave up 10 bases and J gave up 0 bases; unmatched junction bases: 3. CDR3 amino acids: CATRLAGSTDTQYF. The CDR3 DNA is TGTGCCACCCGACTAGCGGGGAGCACAGATACGCAGTATTTT.

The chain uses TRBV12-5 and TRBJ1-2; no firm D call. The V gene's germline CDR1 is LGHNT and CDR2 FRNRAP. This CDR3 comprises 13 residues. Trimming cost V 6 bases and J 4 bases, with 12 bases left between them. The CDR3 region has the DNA TGTGCTAGTGGCCCCCGCGGGTTCTATGGCTACACCTTC. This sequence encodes CASGPRGFYGYTF.